These 15 T cell receptor beta chains were sequenced from one sample in a study of molecular identifiers for immune sequencing clone quantification (dated by TCRdb to 2016 to 2018). The receptor library was made with PCR. Sequencing was carried out with a NextSeq 500. TCRdb cleaned the public reads at Q25 with fastp, built clones with MiXCR and kept in-frame beta chains. Merged by CDR3 protein, the rows form single entries marked with the most common genes and DNA. This sample lists about 330,000 distinct CDR3 sequences; over 20% were detected once. The top ten clonotypes cover 0.74% of the sample. The sample was naive CD8+ T cells from blood, with Jurkat cell RNA spiked in. In the paper's terms, the cell subset or site label means: FACS-sorted CD8+CD4-CCR7+CD45RA+ naive T cells. Every receptor here comes from a human donor in good health. Some libraries in this study had Jurkat cell RNA spiked in.

This clonotype has a handful of counts. The chain carries TRBV6-1 and TRBJ2-3; TRBD2 matches 11 bases. Trimming cost V 2 bases and J 6 bases; bases outside gene matches: 10. Germline V lookup: CDR1 MNHNS, CDR2 SASEGT. The CDR3 covers 17 residues. The CDR3 loop reads CASSEFRLAGGVDTQYF. CDR3 sequence (DNA): TGTGCCAGCAGTGAATTTCGGCTAGCGGGGGGCGTGGATACGCAGTATTTT.

The sample holds many counts of this clonotype. The CDR3 protein is CASSPIPSSYNEQFF. The DNA of the CDR3 is TGTGCCAGCAGCCCCATTCCAAGCTCCTACAATGAGCAGTTCTTC. The rearrangement joins TRBV7-2 to TRBJ2-1; D is ambiguous. Germline V gene lookup returns CDR1 SGHTA and CDR2 FQGNSA. V was shortened by 5 bases and J by 0 bases, with 11 bases between the two germline ends. This CDR3 is built from 15 residues.

The gene calls are TRBV7-3 and TRBJ2-2; 11 bases are shared with TRBD2. The germline gives CDR1 SGHTA, CDR2 FQGTGA. Trimming cost V 5 bases and J 0 bases; bases outside gene matches: 8. The CDR3 covers 18 residues. CDR3 residues: CASSPQGLADANTGELFF. Here the CDR3 DNA reads TGTGCCAGCAGCCCACAGGGACTAGCGGACGCGAACACCGGGGAGCTGTTTTTT.

This clonotype showed up just a few times. The chain joins TRBV20-1 to TRBJ1-5; TRBD1 matches at 7 bases. V lost 3 bases to trimming and J lost 4 bases; unmatched junction nucleotides: 21. Germline CDR1 and CDR2: DFQATT and SNEGSKA (reference sequence). The CDR3 sequence is 19 residues long. The CDR3 here is CSASHRGSQYPLRNQPQHF. DNA of the CDR3: TGCAGTGCTAGCCACAGGGGATCCCAGTACCCATTAAGGAATCAGCCCCAGCATTTT.

This clonotype was seen a few times. This rearrangement joins TRBV3-1 to TRBJ1-1; TRBD1 agrees at 11 bases. In germline, CDR1 is LGHDT, CDR2 YNNKEL (reference sequence). CDR3 length: 17 residues. The junction had 12 bases not matched to a gene; V was cut back by 5 bases and J by 4 bases. The CDR3 nucleotides are TGTGCCAGCAGCTCCAAAAGTCGGGGACAGGGGGGCACTGAAGCTTTCTTT. Its translation: CASSSKSRGQGGTEAFF.

This clonotype has just a few counts. The gene calls are TRBV19 and TRBJ2-7; 11 bases agree with TRBD1. Germline V gene lookup returns CDR1 LNHDA and CDR2 SQIVND (reference sequence). V shed 8 bases and J 6 bases; nucleotides not matched to a gene: 6. The CDR3 has 13 residues. The CDR3 DNA sequence: TGTGCCAGTGGGACAGGGGGTGTAAGCGAGCAGTACTTC. Translating it yields CASGTGGVSEQYF.

Of note for this clonotype: It may be a read error: a sequence one base away is much more abundant. The rearrangement joins TRBV7-2 to TRBJ2-7; D is possibly TRBD2 (8 bases). Germline values: CDR1 SGHTA, CDR2 FQGNSA. The CDR3 runs to 14 residues. The DNA for the CDR3 is TGTGCCAGCATCTTAGCGGGACAGACCTACGAGCAGTACTTC. Translating it yields CASILAGQTYEQYF.

On this clonotype: A much larger clone lies a single base off, so this may be a read error. The rearrangement links TRBV29-1 to TRBJ1-4; D gene uncertain. CDR1 and CDR2 (germline): SQVTM, ANQGSEA. Trimming left V 7 bases short and J 10 bases short, with 13 bases between. The CDR3 totals 11 residues. For the CDR3, the DNA is TGCAGCGCTGATGAAGAGGCAAAACTGTTTTTT. It translates to CSADEEAKLFF. The entire variable domain, with the rest obtained from reference TRBV29-1 and TRBJ1-4, is as follows: SAVISQKPSRDICQRGTSLTIQCQVDSQVTMMFWYRQQPGQSLTLIATANQGSEATYESGFVIDKFPISRPNLTFSTLTVSNMSPEDSSIYLCSADEEAKLFFGSGTQLSVL.

The table lists this clonotype with many counts. The chain links TRBV7-2 to TRBJ2-7; D may be TRBD2 (6 bases). CDR1 and CDR2 from the germline V gene are SGHTA and FQGNSA. This CDR3 contains 14 residues. V lost 4 bases to trimming and J lost 7 bases, with 17 bases between them. The CDR3 region is CASSYNSGPEEQYF. The CDR3 DNA sequence: TGTGCCAGCAGCTATAATAGCGGACCCGAGGAGCAGTACTTC. Full variable domain (missing parts from reference TRBV7-2 and TRBJ2-7): GAGVSQSPSNKVTEKGKDVELRCDPISGHTALYWYRQSLGQGLEFLIYFQGNSAPDKSGLPSDRFSAERTGGSVSTLTIQRTQQEDSAVYLCASSYNSGPEEQYFGPGTRLTVT.

This clonotype showed up just a few times. V gene TRBV5-4 combines with J gene TRBJ2-1, with 16 bases that match TRBD2. This CDR3 has 18 residues. With 4 bases clipped from V and 3 bases from J, the junction kept 7 bases outside the gene matches. Germline V gives CDR1 SGHNT, CDR2 YYREEE (reference sequence). In DNA, the CDR3 is TGTGCCAGCAGCACCGGGACTAGCGGGAGGGCCATCTACAATGAGCAGTTCTTC. Translated, it gives CASSTGTSGRAIYNEQFF.

Of note for this clonotype: With a much larger clone just one base away, this may be a read error. The rearrangement links TRBV29-1 to TRBJ1-1; tentatively, D is TRBD1 (5 bases). Per the germline V gene, CDR1 is SQVTM and CDR2 is ANQGSEA. This CDR3 comprises 14 residues. V gave up 4 bases and J gave up 5 bases, with 17 bases separating them. CDR3 in amino acids: CSVGGVPGETEAFF. The CDR3 DNA follows: TGCAGCGTTGGCGGCGTTCCGGGGGAAACTGAAGCTTTCTTT.

Comment on this clonotype: A much larger clone differs by one base, so this may be a read error. The V call is TRBV2, the J call TRBJ2-2; a weak D match, TRBD1 (5 bases). Germline V gene sequence: CDR1 SNHLY, CDR2 FYNNEI. The CDR3 has 14 residues. CDR3 DNA sequence: TGTGCCGGCAGCGCGGACATTCCCACCGGGGAGCTGTTTTTT. Translated: CAGSADIPTGELFF.

Of note for this clonotype: Relative to the germline gene, one junction end is altered; a read error may explain this. V is TRBV7-9 and J is TRBJ2-7; D perhaps matches TRBD2 (6 bases). The CDR3 loop spans 12 amino acids. Germline V gene lookup returns CDR1 SEHNR and CDR2 FQNEAQ (reference sequence). This CDR3 reads CATSRPAREQNF. The CDR3 coding sequence is TGTGCCACCAGCCGGCCGGCCCGGGAGCAGAACTTC.

The V call is TRBV30, the J call TRBJ2-7; tentatively, D is TRBD1 or TRBD2 (5 bases each). Germline assignment: CDR1 GTSNPN and CDR2 SVGIG (reference sequence). The CDR3 is 14 residues long. V gave up 4 bases and J gave up 5 bases, with 18 bases separating them. CDR3 residues: CAWTRLGGFDEQYF. CDR3 nucleotides: TGTGCCTGGACCAGGCTTGGGGGTTTCGACGAGCAGTACTTC.

A few counts support this clonotype. The chain employs TRBV19 and TRBJ2-2, with D hard to call. CDR1 is LNHDA, CDR2 SQIVND, per germline (reference sequence). The CDR3 has 12 amino acids. Trimming shortened V by 11 bases and J by 1 base, and 8 bases separated the two germline ends. The CDR3 loop reads CAALGNTGELFF. CDR3 coding DNA: TGTGCCGCCTTGGGGAACACCGGGGAGCTGTTTTTT.